The 23 T cell receptor beta chains presented below share a single source sample, sequenced in a study of CD8 T cells in ankylosing spondylitis. TCRdb ran MiXCR on the 5' RACE reads and lists one entry per CDR3 protein. Of 250,000 to 400,000 distinct CDR3 sequences listed, roughly 11% are singletons. Sequenced sample: blood, either unsorted or a sorted T cell fraction (not recorded which). The receptors stem from a female donor with ankylosing spondylitis or in good health (not recorded which).

This clonotype was counted at least ten times. This chain connects TRBV12-3 or TRBV12-4 to TRBJ1-1, with D possibly being TRBD1 (5 bases). CDR3 length: 14 residues. The V and J ends lost 6 bases and 0 bases respectively, with 11 bases between them. The DNA for the CDR3 is TGTGCCAGCAGGCTCCGGGGGATGAACACTGAAGCTTTCTTT. Protein: CASRLRGMNTEAFF.

The sample holds many counts of this clonotype. The V gene is TRBV20-1, the J gene TRBJ1-5; TRBD1 is a possible D gene (6 bases). There are 15 residues in the CDR3. Deletions cut 0 bases from V and 2 bases from J, with 11 bases between. Germline V CDR1 and CDR2: DFQATT, SNEGSKA (reference sequence). The CDR3: CSARDGRGGNQPQHF. The CDR3 coding sequence is TGCAGTGCTAGAGATGGCAGGGGCGGCAATCAGCCCCAGCATTTT.

This clonotype was seen more than once but under ten times. V and J are TRBV7-9 and TRBJ1-6; D is possibly TRBD1 (5 bases). The CDR3 has 16 amino acids. Germline V lookup: CDR1 SEHNR, CDR2 FQNEAQ (reference sequence). V was pared by 5 bases and J by 6 bases, with 17 bases between. The CDR3 protein is CASSPLGGKGNSPLHF. The DNA for the CDR3 is TGTGCCAGCAGCCCTCTGGGGGGGAAGGGTAATTCACCCCTCCACTTT.

This clonotype has only a few counts. This chain connects TRBV7-9 to TRBJ2-1; no reliable D call. The germline CDR1 and CDR2 sequences are SEHNR and FQNEAQ (reference sequence). This CDR3 spans 13 amino acids. Trimming stripped 1 base from V and 10 bases from J, with 11 bases between. In nucleotides, the CDR3 is TGTGCCAGCAGCTTAGAGGCATGGGCAGAGCAGTTCTTC. Encoded protein: CASSLEAWAEQFF.

This clonotype was found many times. J is TRBJ2-1 and V is TRBV20-1, with D tentatively TRBD1 or TRBD2 (6 bases each). Germline V gives CDR1 DFQATT, CDR2 SNEGSKA (reference sequence). The CDR3 spans 15 residues. Deletions cut 2 bases from V and 2 bases from J, with 13 bases between. The CDR3 sequence: CSARRGQPAYNEQFF. The CDR3 coding sequence is TGCAGTGCTAGACGGGGGCAGCCCGCCTACAATGAGCAGTTCTTC.

This clonotype was seen ten or more times. The V call is TRBV14, the J call TRBJ1-2; D unresolved. V lost 0 bases to trimming and J lost 7 bases, with 6 bases between them. The CDR3 is 12 residues long. Germline V gene lookup returns CDR1 SGHDN and CDR2 FVKESK. CDR3 DNA: TGTGCCAGCAGCCAAGAAGTTTTTGGCTACACCTTC. Protein: CASSQEVFGYTF.

The rearrangement uses TRBV20-1 and TRBJ2-3; 9 bases fit TRBD1. Germline V gene lookup returns CDR1 DFQATT and CDR2 SNEGSKA (reference sequence). Trimming cost V 4 bases and J 5 bases; bases outside gene matches: 13. This CDR3 is 16 amino acids long. The CDR3: CSAILGTGGDGDTQYF. In nucleotides, the CDR3 is TGCAGTGCTATTCTAGGCACAGGGGGCGATGGAGATACGCAGTATTTT.

This rearrangement joins TRBV15 to TRBJ1-5, with 7 bases matching TRBD1. The CDR3 runs 16 residues. Germline loops: CDR1 LNHNV, CDR2 YYDKDF (reference sequence). With 4 bases clipped from V and 5 bases from J, the junction kept 11 bases outside the gene matches. The CDR3 reads CATSTGRTGGHQPQHF. The CDR3 DNA reads as TGTGCCACCAGCACCGGGCGGACAGGAGGGCATCAGCCCCAGCATTTT.

This clonotype was seen a handful of times. The chain carries TRBV5-1 and TRBJ2-5, with D possibly being TRBD1 (5 bases). The CDR3 length is 14 residues. Germline assignment: CDR1 SGHRS and CDR2 YFSETQ. Trimming removed 5 bases from V and 5 bases from J, with 16 bases in between. CDR3 coding DNA: TGCGCCAGCAGATGGGAAACTCCAGGGGAGACCCAGTACTTC. Amino acids: CASRWETPGETQYF. Drawing the rest from reference TRBV5-1 and TRBJ2-5, the complete variable domain is KAGVTQTPRYLIKTRGQQVTLSCSPISGHRSVSWYQQTPGQGLQFLFEYFSETQRNKGNFPGRFSGRQFSNSRSEMNVSTLELGDSALYLCASRWETPGETQYFGPGTRLLVL.

This clonotype was counted many times. The chain links TRBV28 to TRBJ2-3, with unresolved D. The V and J ends lost 4 bases and 0 bases respectively, with 17 bases between them. CDR1 and CDR2 from the germline V gene are MDHEN and SYDVKM. The CDR3 is 17 residues long. The CDR3 DNA reads as TGTGCCAGCAGTTCCCACGACGGCCTCCCTAGCACAGATACGCAGTATTTT. Protein: CASSSHDGLPSTDTQYF.

Many counts were recorded for this clonotype. The chain recombines TRBV5-6 with TRBJ2-7, with TRBD2 identical over 10 bases. V dropped 0 bases and J dropped 4; count of bases not matched to a gene: 1. The CDR3 consists of 14 residues. Germline V lookup: CDR1 SGHDT, CDR2 YYEEEE. In nucleotides, the CDR3 is TGTGCCAGCAGCTTGGGGACTAGCGGTTACGAGCAGTACTTC. Protein sequence: CASSLGTSGYEQYF.

A note on this clonotype: This may stem from a read error, because a much larger clone lies one nucleotide away. The chain has TRBV7-8 and TRBJ2-7; 8 bases are shared with TRBD1. The CDR3 contains 14 residues. Germline V CDR1 and CDR2: SGHVS, FQNEAQ. The junction had 1 base not matched to a gene; V was cut back by 0 bases and J by 3 bases. The CDR3 loop reads CASSLATGDYEQYF. CDR3 nucleotide sequence: TGTGCCAGCAGCTTAGCGACAGGGGACTACGAGCAGTACTTC.

With respect to this clonotype: This clone may be a read error of a much larger clone one base away. J is TRBJ1-6 and V is TRBV14, with D perhaps TRBD1 (6 bases). The V gene lost 9 bases and the J gene lost 2 bases, with 14 bases spanning the gap. CDR3 length: 15 amino acids. Germline CDR1 and CDR2: SGHDN and FVKESK. The CDR3 sequence: CARSPGETYNSPLHF. CDR3 in DNA: TGTGCCAGGAGTCCAGGGGAGACCTATAATTCACCCCTCCACTTT. Complete variable domain (other parts from reference TRBV14 and TRBJ1-6): EAGVTQFPSHSVIEKGQTVTLRCDPISGHDNLYWYRRVMGKEIKFLLHFVKESKQDESGMPNNRFLAERTGGTYSTLKVQPAELEDSGVYFCARSPGETYNSPLHFGNGTRLTVT.

Ten or more counts support this clonotype. The J gene is TRBJ1-1, the V gene TRBV10-3, with 7 bases matching TRBD1. This CDR3 region has 13 residues. Germline V gene sequence: CDR1 ENHRY, CDR2 SYGVKD. J was trimmed by 3 bases and V by 11 bases; bases with no gene match: 9. The CDR3 DNA reads TGTGCCGCTTCCTACAGGGGCGACACTGAAGCTTTCTTT. Its translation is CAASYRGDTEAFF.

This clonotype appeared many times. The chain recombines TRBV20-1 with TRBJ2-5, with a possible D match to TRBD2 (5 bases). The germline gives CDR1 DFQATT, CDR2 SNEGSKA (reference sequence). The CDR3 is made up of 14 amino acids. Trimming removed 3 bases from V and 4 bases from J, with 15 bases in between. CDR3 sequence: CSARDGIWIETQYF. The CDR3 DNA reads as TGCAGTGCTAGGGACGGGATTTGGATAGAGACCCAGTACTTC.

The chain recombines TRBV5-1 with TRBJ2-6; tentative D call: TRBD1 (5 bases). Germline CDR1 SGHRS, CDR2 YFSETQ. Trimming left V 1 base short and J 4 bases short, with 9 bases between. The CDR3 contains 15 residues. CDR3 coding DNA: TGCGCCAGCAGCTTGAGCAGGGCCGGGGCCAACGTCCTGACTTTC. Amino acids: CASSLSRAGANVLTF.

This clonotype showed up many times. The chain couples TRBV7-9 to TRBJ2-3; no clear D gene. The CDR3 contains 14 residues. V lost 4 bases and J lost 3, with 11 bases in between. Germline CDR1 and CDR2: SEHNR and FQNEAQ (reference sequence). In DNA, the CDR3 is TGTGCCAGCAGCTCTCAATGGCGGACAGATACGCAGTATTTT. Protein: CASSSQWRTDTQYF.

This clonotype was recorded at least ten times. The J gene is TRBJ1-1, the V gene TRBV4-2; maybe TRBD1 (5 bases). V lost 3 bases and J lost 0, with 11 bases in between. The CDR3 is 15 amino acids. In germline, CDR1 is LGHNA, CDR2 YNFKEQ. This CDR3 is CASSQGRGVNTEAFF. The DNA for the CDR3 is TGTGCCAGCAGCCAGGGCCGGGGGGTGAACACTGAAGCTTTCTTT.

This clonotype has a handful of counts. This chain uses TRBV7-9 with TRBJ1-2; no firm D call. This CDR3 comprises 16 residues. The V gene lost 2 bases and the J gene lost 8 bases, with 21 bases spanning the gap. The V gene's germline CDR1 is SEHNR and CDR2 FQNEAQ (reference sequence). CDR3 sequence reads: CASSLRVEADSSGYTF. The CDR3 nucleotides are TGTGCCAGCAGCTTACGGGTGGAAGCTGATTCTAGCGGCTACACCTTC.

About this clonotype itself: One end of the junction fails to match germline, which may point to a read error. The chain employs TRBV20-1 and TRBJ2-4; the match to TRBD1 covers 11 bases. Germline V gives CDR1 DFQATT, CDR2 SNEGSKA (reference sequence). The CDR3 is 18 residues long. The CDR3 spells CCASPGANRDRGKNIQYF. The CDR3 nucleotides are TGCTGTGCTAGTCCTGGGGCGAACCGGGACAGGGGGAAAAACATTCAGTACTTC.

This clonotype was observed at least ten times. The J gene is TRBJ2-1, the V gene TRBV10-3, with D perhaps TRBD1 or TRBD2 (5 bases each). The CDR3 consists of 15 residues. Germline CDR1 reads ENHRY; CDR2 reads SYGVKD. With 2 bases removed from V and 4 bases from J, the gap between germline ends came to 12 bases. The CDR3 spells CAISEPGTEYNEQFF. The DNA of the CDR3 is TGTGCCATCAGTGAGCCCGGGACGGAATACAATGAGCAGTTCTTC.

On this clonotype itself: A single base separates this from a much larger clone, so it may be a read error. The chain is built from TRBV11-2 and TRBJ2-7; a possible D gene is TRBD2 (7 bases). This CDR3 has 14 amino acids. Germline assignment: CDR1 SGHAT and CDR2 FQNNGV. Here the CDR3 DNA reads TGTGTCAGCAGCTTGCAAGGGGGGGTCTGGGAGCAGTACTTC. Translating gives CVSSLQGGVWEQYF.

This clonotype was counted at least ten times. The chain uses TRBV20-1 and TRBJ2-7; D unclear. This CDR3 is built from 13 residues. Trimming took off 4 bases at V and 6 bases at J, with 16 bases between the two ends. Germline V lookup: CDR1 DFQATT, CDR2 SNEGSKA (reference sequence). Here the CDR3 DNA reads TGCAGTGCTAAAGGCCCGAGCTGGGGCGAGCAGTACTTC. Its translation: CSAKGPSWGEQYF.